One and the same sample provided the 9 T cell receptor beta chains below, sequenced in a study of cytomegalovirus exposure and HLA in healthy donors. A multiplex PCR was run with 60 Vbeta primers and 13 Jbeta primers. Measured with immunoSEQ multiplex PCR; TCRdb has only the in-frame clones, and not every one. The sample has about 200,000 clones, roughly 73% seen once. Sequencing was carried out using PBMCs. The receptors were gathered from a woman aged 25 to 39 in good health and CMV-seropositive.

This clone showed up just once. The CDR3 bases are TGTGCCAGCAGTGGGAGGGTCCTAGCGGGGGATTCCTACGAGCAGTACTTC. Its protein product is CASSGRVLAGDSYEQYF. The chain carries TRBV2 and TRBJ2-7, with 10 bases fitting TRBD2. The V gene's germline CDR1 is SNHLY and CDR2 FYNNEI. The CDR3 consists of 17 residues. After removal of 4 bases from V and 1 base from J, the junction contained 10 bases not matched to a gene.

The chain carries TRBV29-1 and TRBJ2-4, with 11 bases that match TRBD1. Germline assignment: CDR1 SQVTM and CDR2 ANQGSEA. The CDR3 spans 14 residues. The trim removed 7 bases at V and 8 bases at J, leaving 10 bases unmatched. This chain's CDR3 is CSAKRTGGWDIQYF. The CDR3 DNA is TGCAGCGCCAAAAGGACAGGGGGCTGGGACATTCAGTACTTC.

The gene calls are TRBV5-6 and TRBJ1-5; 7 nucleotides match TRBD1. The V and J ends lost 2 bases and 6 bases, in that order; junction bases with no gene match: 5. The length of the CDR3 is 14 residues. In germline, CDR1 is SGHDT, CDR2 YYEEEE. CDR3 in amino acids: CASSLQGRSQPQHF. Here the CDR3 DNA reads TGTGCCAGCAGCTTACAGGGGAGGAGTCAGCCCCAGCATTTT. The full variable domain, completed using reference TRBV5-6 and TRBJ1-5, is DAGVTQSPTHLIKTRGQQVTLRCSPKSGHDTVSWYQQALGQGPQFIFQYYEEEERQRGNFPDRFSGHQFPNYSSELNVNALLLGDSALYLCASSLQGRSQPQHFGDGTRLSIL.

This clone occurred a few times. The J gene is TRBJ1-3, the V gene TRBV5-1; D is unresolved. CDR1 and CDR2 from the germline V gene are SGHRS and YFSETQ. The CDR3 contains 17 residues. Trimming stripped 4 bases from V and 0 bases from J, with 17 bases between. Here the CDR3 reads CASSLRPPRSSGNTIYF. In DNA form, the CDR3 reads TGCGCCAGCAGCCTACGCCCTCCACGTAGCTCTGGAAACACCATATATTTT.

The chain couples TRBV7-9 to TRBJ2-4, with TRBD1 matching 11 bases. V trimming: 6 bases; J trimming: 7 bases; junction bases outside the gene matches: 2. The length of the CDR3 is 13 residues. Germline V gene lookup returns CDR1 SEHNR and CDR2 FQNEAQ (reference sequence). DNA for the CDR3: TGTGCCAGCAGTAGGGACAGGGGGAACATTCAGTACTTC. It specifies CASSRDRGNIQYF.

This clone showed up just a few times. The chain has TRBV11-2 and TRBJ2-1; 10 bases fit TRBD2. The CDR3 is made up of 14 amino acids. With V trimmed by 5 bases and J by 6 bases, 4 bases remained unmatched. Germline CDR1 is SGHAT and CDR2 is FQNNGV. CDR3 residues: CASSPWTSGNEQFF. The CDR3 coding sequence is TGTGCCAGCAGCCCCTGGACTAGCGGCAATGAGCAGTTCTTC.

V gene TRBV11-2 combines with J gene TRBJ1-3; tentatively, D is TRBD1 (6 bases). V dropped 5 bases and J dropped 0 bases, with 14 bases sitting between them. Germline loops: CDR1 SGHAT, CDR2 FQNNGV. The CDR3 runs 16 residues. The CDR3 region is CASSHRTATSGNTIYF. DNA for the CDR3: TGTGCCAGCAGCCATAGGACAGCAACCTCTGGAAACACCATATATTTT.

V gene TRBV19 combines with J gene TRBJ1-1; D may be TRBD1 (5 bases). CDR1 LNHDA and CDR2 SQIVND come from the germline V gene (reference sequence). The V gene lost 3 bases and the J gene lost 1 base, with 9 bases spanning the gap. CDR3 size: 14 residues. In DNA, the CDR3 is TGTGCCAGTAGTATCAGCGGGACGAACACTGAAGCTTTCTTT. It yields the protein CASSISGTNTEAFF.

The chain couples TRBV7-2 to TRBJ2-3; 10 bases line up with TRBD2. Germline V gene sequence: CDR1 SGHTA, CDR2 FQGNSA. The CDR3 runs to 19 residues. V lost 3 bases to trimming and J lost 1 base; unmatched junction nucleotides: 13. CDR3 bases: TGTGCCAGCAGCTTGTTTCCTAGCGGGGGAAGGGTGGGCACAGATACGCAGTATTTT. Encoded protein: CASSLFPSGGRVGTDTQYF.